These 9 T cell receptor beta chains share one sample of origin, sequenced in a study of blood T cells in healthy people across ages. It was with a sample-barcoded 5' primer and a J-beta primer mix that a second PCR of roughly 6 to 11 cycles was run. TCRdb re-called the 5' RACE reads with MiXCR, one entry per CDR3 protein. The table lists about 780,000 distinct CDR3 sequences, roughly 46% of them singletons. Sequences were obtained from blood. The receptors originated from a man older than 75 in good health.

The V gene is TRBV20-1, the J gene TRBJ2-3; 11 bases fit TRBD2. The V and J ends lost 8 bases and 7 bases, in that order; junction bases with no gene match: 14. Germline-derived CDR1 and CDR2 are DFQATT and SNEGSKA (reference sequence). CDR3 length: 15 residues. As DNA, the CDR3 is TGCAGTACCACACTAGCGGGGGCCCCCTCTTATACGCAGTATTTT. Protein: CSTTLAGAPSYTQYF.

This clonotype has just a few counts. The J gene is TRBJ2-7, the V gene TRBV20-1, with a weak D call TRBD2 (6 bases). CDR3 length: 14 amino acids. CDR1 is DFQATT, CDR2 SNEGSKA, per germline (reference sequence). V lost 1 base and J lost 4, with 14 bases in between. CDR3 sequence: CSARGPPRDYEQYF. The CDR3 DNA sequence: TGCAGTGCTAGAGGTCCTCCGCGGGATTACGAGCAGTACTTC.

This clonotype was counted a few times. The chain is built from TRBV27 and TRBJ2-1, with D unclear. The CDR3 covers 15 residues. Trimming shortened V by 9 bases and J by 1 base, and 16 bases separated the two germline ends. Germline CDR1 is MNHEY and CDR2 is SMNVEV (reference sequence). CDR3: CASRVQSRSYNEQFF. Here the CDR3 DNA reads TGTGCCAGTAGGGTCCAAAGTAGATCCTACAATGAGCAGTTCTTC.

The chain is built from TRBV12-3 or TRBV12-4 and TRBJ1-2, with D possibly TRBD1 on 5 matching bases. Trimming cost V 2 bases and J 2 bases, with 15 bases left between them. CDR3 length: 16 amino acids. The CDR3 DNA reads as TGTGCCAGCAGTTTAAGGGGCGCAGGTCGGAACTATGGCTACACCTTC. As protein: CASSLRGAGRNYGYTF.

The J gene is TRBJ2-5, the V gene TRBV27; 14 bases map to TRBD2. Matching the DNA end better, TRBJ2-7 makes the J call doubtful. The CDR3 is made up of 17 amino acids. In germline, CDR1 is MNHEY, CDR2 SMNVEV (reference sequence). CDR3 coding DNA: TGTGCCAGCAGTTTACGCGGGACTAGCGGGGGTACCTACGAGCAGTACTTC. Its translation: CASSLRGTSGGTYEQYF.

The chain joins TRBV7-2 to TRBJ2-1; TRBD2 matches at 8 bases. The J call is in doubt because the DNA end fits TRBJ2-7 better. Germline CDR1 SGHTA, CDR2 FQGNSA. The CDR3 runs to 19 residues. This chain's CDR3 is CASSLVAGKASGSYNEQYF. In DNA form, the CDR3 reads TGTGCCAGCAGCTTAGTGGCAGGGAAGGCTAGCGGGTCCTACAATGAGCAGTACTTC.

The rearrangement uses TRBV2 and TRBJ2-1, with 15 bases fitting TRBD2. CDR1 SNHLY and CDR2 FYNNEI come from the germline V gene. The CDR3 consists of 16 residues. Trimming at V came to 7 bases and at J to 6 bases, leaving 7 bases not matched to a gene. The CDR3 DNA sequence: TGTGCCAGCACTCGGACTAGCGGGAGGGCGAGCAATGAGCAGTTCTTC. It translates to CASTRTSGRASNEQFF.

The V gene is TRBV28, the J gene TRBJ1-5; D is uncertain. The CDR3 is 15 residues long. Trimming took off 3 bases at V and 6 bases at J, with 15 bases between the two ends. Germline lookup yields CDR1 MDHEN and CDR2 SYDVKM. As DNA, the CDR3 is TGTGCCAGCAGTTTTCGTCGGGGAGGGATTCAGCCCCAGCATTTT. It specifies CASSFRRGGIQPQHF.

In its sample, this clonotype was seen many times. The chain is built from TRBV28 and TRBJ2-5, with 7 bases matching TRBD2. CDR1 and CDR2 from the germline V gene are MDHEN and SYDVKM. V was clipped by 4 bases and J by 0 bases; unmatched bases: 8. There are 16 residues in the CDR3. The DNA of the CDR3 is TGTGCCAGCAGTTCTCGGGGGAGGGAGAACCAAGAGACCCAGTACTTC. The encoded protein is CASSSRGRENQETQYF.